The T cell receptor beta chain described here comes from a study of cytomegalovirus exposure and HLA in healthy donors. The CDR3 covers 16 residues. V lost 1 base, J lost 0 bases, and 8 bases lay in between. The germline gives CDR1 SGHDT, CDR2 YYEEEE. PCR used 60 Vbeta primers and 13 Jbeta primers. Method: immunoSEQ multiplex PCR; TCRdb's copy keeps in-frame clones and lacks some. The sample includes roughly 120,000 clones, around 86% of them seen just once. Study-wide findings and caveats: Because they were indistinguishable, some V segments, including TRBV6-2 and TRBV6-3, were excluded. A reported reduction in N-insertions relative to the 666-donor mean was seen in an Asian-associated ancestry cluster in a later analysis.

Turning to this clone: Its specificity is unknown.

Sequencing input: PBMCs. The gene calls are TRBV5-6 and TRBJ1-6; D might be TRBD1 (6 bases). The sequence was obtained from a man aged 40-49 years in good health and CMV-seronegative. The CDR3: CASSLRGGSYNSPLHF. CDR3 sequence (DNA): TGTGCCAGCAGCTTGAGAGGGGGCTCCTATAATTCACCCCTCCACTTT.